This T cell receptor beta chain was sequenced during a study of low-dose radiotherapy and immunotherapy resistance in tumors. Time point denoted: after trial treatment. The treatment was: LDRT plus nivolumab, ipilimumab, low-dose cyclophosphamide and aspirin (RACIN trial). Germline V lookup: CDR1 MNHNS, CDR2 SASEGT. The CDR3 spans 14 residues. V shed 2 bases and J 9 bases; nucleotides not matched to a gene: 2. First-strand cDNA relied on TRAV- and TRBV-specific primers spanning alpha and beta chains. The authors amplified TCRs for 20 to 25 PCR cycles with a constant-region primer and a V-primer adapter. MiXCR was run by TCRdb on the reads, yielding one entry per CDR3 protein. The table records approximately 100,000 distinct CDR3 sequences, less than 25% of them present only once.

This clonotype was sampled from a male donor with prostate cancer. This chain joins TRBV6-1 and TRBJ2-1; 12 bases agree with TRBD2. The sequencing used PBMCs, collected after low-dose radiotherapy plus immunotherapy. The CDR3 region is CASSETSGRTEQFF. The CDR3 DNA follows: TGTGCCAGCAGTGAAACTAGCGGGAGGACTGAGCAGTTCTTC.